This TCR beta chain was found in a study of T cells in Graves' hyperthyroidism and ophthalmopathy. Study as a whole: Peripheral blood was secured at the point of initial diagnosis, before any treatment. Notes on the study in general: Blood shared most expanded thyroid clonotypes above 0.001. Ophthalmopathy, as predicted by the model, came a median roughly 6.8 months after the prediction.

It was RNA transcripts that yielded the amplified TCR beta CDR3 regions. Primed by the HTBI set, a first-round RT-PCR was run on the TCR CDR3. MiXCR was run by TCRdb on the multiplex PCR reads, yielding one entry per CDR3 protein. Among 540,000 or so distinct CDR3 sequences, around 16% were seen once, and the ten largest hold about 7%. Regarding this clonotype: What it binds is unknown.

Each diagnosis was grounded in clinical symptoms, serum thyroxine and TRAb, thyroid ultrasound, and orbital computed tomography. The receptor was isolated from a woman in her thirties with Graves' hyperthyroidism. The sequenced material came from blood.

For the CDR3, the DNA is TGCGCCAGCAGCAAACAATTCCAAGAGACCCAGTACTTC. Protein: CASSKQFQETQYF. The J gene is TRBJ2-5, the V gene TRBV5-1; D ambiguous. The germline V gene encodes CDR1 SGHRS and CDR2 YFSETQ. The CDR3 has 13 residues. The V gene lost 4 bases and the J gene lost 1 base, with 8 bases spanning the gap.